The subject of this entry is one T cell receptor (beta chain). This clone was seen just once. Its cognate antigen has yet to be identified. Qualities for individual bases were not recorded, and no much larger clone is one base off. TCRbeta CDR3 regions were amplified from genomic DNA by means of the immunoSEQ Assay, a bias-controlled multiplex PCR. The paper's processing steps were these. The number of nucleated cells in each sample was estimated from the amplification of reference gene primers within the assay. To quantify the absolute abundance of each unique TCRbeta CDR3 rearrangement, sequence reads were collapsed and filtered. For each sample, productive Simpson clonality was calculated by taking the square root of Simpson's diversity index across productive rearrangements. TCRdb holds this immuneACCESS table with in-frame rearrangements only. Some clones are missing; in checked studies, unresolved V genes explain under half, and the rest has no known cause. V and J calls and clone size come straight from that table; D and trimming were deduced from the DNA. Within this sample are over 250,000 clones, with over 85% of them counted one time only. The top ten hold around 1.9% of the sample.

The germline V gene yields KGHSH for CDR1 and LQKENI for CDR2. The V end loses 0 bases and the J end loses 1 base, and a stretch of 9 bases separates them. Including the terminal cysteine and phenylalanine, the CDR3 comprises 15 residues. Solely the CDR3 DNA is kept, with 45 bases framed from the first base. Participants in the prospective study were enrolled through a virtual design, were aged 18 to 89 years, and lived in roughly 24 United States geographic areas. In the prospective study, cohorts were assigned on the basis of participant-reported clinical history obtained from a screening survey and a study questionnaire. Recovered participants in ImmuneRACE Cohort 3 were defined by two consecutive negative NP/OP PCR tests, clearance by a healthcare professional, or resolution of symptoms. Each participant in the prospective study had whole blood, serum and a nasopharyngeal or oropharyngeal swab collected by mobile phlebotomists. Additional blood draws and questionnaires over an approximately 2-month period could optionally be provided by prospective study participants. Before DNA extraction, prospective study blood samples were shipped either frozen or at room temperature.

This specimen comes from a study of blood T cell repertoires in COVID-19 (dated by TCRdb to the early 2020s). For the study in its entirety: Collaborator samples came from the United States, Italy and Spain and covered acute and convalescent phases of COVID-19. The prospective study material was composed of cDNA or gDNA derived from T cells, B-cell-depleted T cells, or PBMCs. Where available, HLA class I and class II types were taken from metadata supplied by the sample provider and were not determined by assay-based typing. Deeply sampled blood TCRbeta repertoires from subjects exposed to, actively infected with, or recovered from COVID-19 were included in the dataset. A freely available public database, intended as a resource for researchers studying the immune response to SARS-CoV-2, is where the repertoires were released. Sample metadata almost always included a de-identified subject ID, COVID-19 status, age in years and sex. The samples were drawn from the first 160 participants of the ongoing ImmuneRACE study and from 950 to 1,500 subjects provided by 6 global collaborators.

Paper-wide results and their limitations: The amount of clinical and demographic metadata varied by source and participant and was provided uncurated.

The source is a woman between 55 and 75 years old who had recovered from COVID-19. Material: PBMCs or T cells enriched from blood (not recorded which). The rearranged chain carries TRBV18 and TRBJ1-1; a confident D gene designation cannot be given. The DNA is as follows: TGTGCCAGCTCACCACCCCAACTGTCGAACACTGAAGCTTTCTTT. Its amino acids are CASSPPQLSNTEAFF.